This TCR beta chain is drawn from a study of long-term antiretroviral therapy in people with HIV. Version v3.0 of the immunoSEQ assay was performed at survey level. Sequencing was performed with immunoSEQ multiplex PCR; in TCRdb, only in-frame clones are kept and a portion is missing. The sample lists around 21,000 clones; 70% to 90% were seen once. The germline V and J ends were trimmed by 4 bases and 3 bases, with 16 bases remaining between them. Per germline, CDR1 MGHRA and CDR2 YSYEKL. The CDR3 has 16 amino acids. The sample consisted of unsorted PBMCs, taken about 4 years after starting antiretroviral therapy. The chain carries TRBV4-1 and TRBJ2-1; D might be TRBD1 (5 bases). The sequence came from a man aged 18 to 30 with HIV. This chain's CDR3 is CASSLPAQGHYNEQFF. CDR3 nucleotide sequence: TGCGCCAGCAGCCTCCCCGCCCAGGGCCACTACAATGAGCAGTTCTTC.